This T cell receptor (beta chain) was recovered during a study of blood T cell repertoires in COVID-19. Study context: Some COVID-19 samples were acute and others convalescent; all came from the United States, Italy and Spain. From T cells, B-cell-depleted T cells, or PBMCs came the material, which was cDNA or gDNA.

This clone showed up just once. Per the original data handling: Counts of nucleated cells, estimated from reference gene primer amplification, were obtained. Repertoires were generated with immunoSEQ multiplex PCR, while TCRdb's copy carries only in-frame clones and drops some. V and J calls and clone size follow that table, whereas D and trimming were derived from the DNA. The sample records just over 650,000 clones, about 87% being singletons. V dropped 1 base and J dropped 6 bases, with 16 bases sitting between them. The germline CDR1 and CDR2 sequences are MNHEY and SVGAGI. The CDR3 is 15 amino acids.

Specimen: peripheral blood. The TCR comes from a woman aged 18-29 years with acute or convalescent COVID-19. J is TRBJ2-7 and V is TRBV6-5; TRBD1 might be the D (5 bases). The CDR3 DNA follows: TGTGCCAGCAGTTACTTCCCGACAGTAGGATTCGAGCAGTACTTC. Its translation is CASSYFPTVGFEQYF.